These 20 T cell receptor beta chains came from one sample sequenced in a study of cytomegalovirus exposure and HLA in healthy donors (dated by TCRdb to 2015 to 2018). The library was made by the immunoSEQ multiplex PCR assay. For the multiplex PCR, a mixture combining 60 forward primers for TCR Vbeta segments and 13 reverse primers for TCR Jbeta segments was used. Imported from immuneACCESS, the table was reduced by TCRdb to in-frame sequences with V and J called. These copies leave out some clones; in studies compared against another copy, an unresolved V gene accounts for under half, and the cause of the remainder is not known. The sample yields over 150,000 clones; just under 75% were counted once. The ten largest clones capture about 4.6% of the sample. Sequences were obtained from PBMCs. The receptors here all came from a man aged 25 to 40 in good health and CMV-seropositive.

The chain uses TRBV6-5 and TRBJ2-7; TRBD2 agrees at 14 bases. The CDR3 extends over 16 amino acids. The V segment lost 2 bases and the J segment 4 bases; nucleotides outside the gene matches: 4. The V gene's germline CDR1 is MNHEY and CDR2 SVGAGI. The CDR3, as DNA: TGTGCCAGCAGTTACGGGACTAGCGGGAGAAGGTACGAGCAGTACTTC. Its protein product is CASSYGTSGRRYEQYF.

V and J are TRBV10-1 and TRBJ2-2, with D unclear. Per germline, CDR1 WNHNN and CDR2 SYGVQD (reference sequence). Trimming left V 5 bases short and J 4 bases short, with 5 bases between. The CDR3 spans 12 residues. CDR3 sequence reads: CASSSGTGELFF. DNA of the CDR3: TGCGCCAGCAGTTCGGGCACCGGGGAGCTGTTTTTT.

CDR3 nucleotide sequence: TGTGCCAGCAGCTTAGCGTCGACAGGGGATAATCAGCCCCAGCATTTT. It translates to CASSLASTGDNQPQHF. The chain employs TRBV7-9 and TRBJ1-5; 8 bases align to TRBD1. The CDR3 runs 16 residues. V trimming: 0 bases; J trimming: 4 bases; junction bases outside the gene matches: 5. Germline-derived CDR1 and CDR2 are SEHNR and FQNEAQ (reference sequence).

The CDR3: CASSSHSGGEFF. CDR3 bases: TGTGCCAGCAGTTCTCATAGCGGGGGGGAGTTCTTC. The chain employs TRBV28 and TRBJ2-1, with TRBD2 identical over 11 bases. The CDR3 covers 12 residues. V lost 4 bases to trimming and J lost 14 bases; unmatched junction nucleotides: 4. CDR1 is MDHEN and CDR2 is SYDVKM in the germline V gene.

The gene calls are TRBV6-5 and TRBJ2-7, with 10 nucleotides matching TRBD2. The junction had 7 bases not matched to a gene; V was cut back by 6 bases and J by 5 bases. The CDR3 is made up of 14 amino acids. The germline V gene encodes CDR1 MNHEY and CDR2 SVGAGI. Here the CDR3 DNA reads TGTGCCAGCAGAGTTAGCGGGAGGACAAACGAGCAGTACTTC. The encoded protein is CASRVSGRTNEQYF.

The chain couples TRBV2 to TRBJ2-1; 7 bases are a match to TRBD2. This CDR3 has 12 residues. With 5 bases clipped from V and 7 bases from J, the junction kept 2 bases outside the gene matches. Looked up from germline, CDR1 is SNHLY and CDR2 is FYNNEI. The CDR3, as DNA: TGTGCCAGCAGTCAACTAGCGAATGAGCAGTTCTTC. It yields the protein CASSQLANEQFF.

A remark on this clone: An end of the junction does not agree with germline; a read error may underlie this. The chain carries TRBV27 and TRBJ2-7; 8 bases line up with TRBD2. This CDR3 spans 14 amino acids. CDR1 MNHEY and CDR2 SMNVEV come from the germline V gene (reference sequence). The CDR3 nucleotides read TGTGCCAGCCGTTTAGTTAGCGGGATTTACGAGCAGTACTTC. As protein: CASRLVSGIYEQYF.

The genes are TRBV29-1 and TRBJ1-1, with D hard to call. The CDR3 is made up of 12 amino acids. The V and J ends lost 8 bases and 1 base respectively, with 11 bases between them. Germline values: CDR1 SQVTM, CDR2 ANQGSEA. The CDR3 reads CSSGGANTEAFF. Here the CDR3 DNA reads TGCAGCTCCGGTGGTGCGAACACTGAAGCTTTCTTT.

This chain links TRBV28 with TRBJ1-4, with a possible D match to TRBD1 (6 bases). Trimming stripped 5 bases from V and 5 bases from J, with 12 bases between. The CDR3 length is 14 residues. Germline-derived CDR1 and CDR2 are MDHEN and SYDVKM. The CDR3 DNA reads TGTGCCAGCAGTGATTGGACAGTCAATGAAAAACTGTTTTTT. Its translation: CASSDWTVNEKLFF.

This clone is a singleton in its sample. In nucleotides, the CDR3 is TGTGCCAGCAGCTCAGGGTTAGCGGGAGTAATCACAGATACGCAGTATTTT. As protein: CASSSGLAGVITDTQYF. The chain couples TRBV11-3 to TRBJ2-3; 9 positions match TRBD2. The junction had 10 bases not matched to a gene; V was cut back by 4 bases and J by 2 bases. CDR3 length: 17 residues. Germline lookup yields CDR1 SGHNT and CDR2 YENEEA.

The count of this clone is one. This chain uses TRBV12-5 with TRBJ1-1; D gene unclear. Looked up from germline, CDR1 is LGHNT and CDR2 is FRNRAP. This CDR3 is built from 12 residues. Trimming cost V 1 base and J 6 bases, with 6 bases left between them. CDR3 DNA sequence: TGTGCTAGTGGTTTGGACAGTTCTGAAGCTTTCTTT. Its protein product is CASGLDSSEAFF.

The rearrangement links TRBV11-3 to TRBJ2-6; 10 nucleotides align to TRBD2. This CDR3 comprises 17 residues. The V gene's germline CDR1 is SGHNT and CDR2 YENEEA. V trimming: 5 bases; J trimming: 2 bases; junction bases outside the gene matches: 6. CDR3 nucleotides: TGTGCCAGCAGCCCTAGCGGGAGAGGGACTGGGGCCAACGTCCTGACTTTC. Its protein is CASSPSGRGTGANVLTF.

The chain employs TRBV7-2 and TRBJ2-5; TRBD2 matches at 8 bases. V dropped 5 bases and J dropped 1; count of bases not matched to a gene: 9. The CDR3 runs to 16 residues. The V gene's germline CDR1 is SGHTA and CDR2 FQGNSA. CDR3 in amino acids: CASSPQSGGPQETQYF. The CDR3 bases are TGTGCCAGCAGCCCCCAAAGCGGGGGACCCCAAGAGACCCAGTACTTC.

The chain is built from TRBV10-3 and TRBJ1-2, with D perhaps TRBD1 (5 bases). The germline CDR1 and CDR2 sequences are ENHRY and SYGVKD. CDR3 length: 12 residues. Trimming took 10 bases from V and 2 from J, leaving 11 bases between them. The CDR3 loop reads CATLGPNYGYTF. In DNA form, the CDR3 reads TGTGCCACTTTGGGGCCAAACTATGGCTACACCTTC.

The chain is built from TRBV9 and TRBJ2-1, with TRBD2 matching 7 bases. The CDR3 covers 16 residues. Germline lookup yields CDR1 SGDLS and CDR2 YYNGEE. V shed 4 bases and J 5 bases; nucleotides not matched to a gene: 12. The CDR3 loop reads CASSPGPSGSNNEQFF. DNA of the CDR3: TGTGCCAGCAGCCCAGGCCCTAGCGGATCCAACAATGAGCAGTTCTTC.

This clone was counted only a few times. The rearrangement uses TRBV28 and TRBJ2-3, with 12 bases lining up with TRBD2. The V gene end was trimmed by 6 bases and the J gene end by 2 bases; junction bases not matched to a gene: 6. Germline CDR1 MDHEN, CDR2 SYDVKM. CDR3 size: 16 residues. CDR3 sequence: CASSLTSGRPTDTQYF. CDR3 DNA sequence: TGTGCCAGCAGCCTGACTAGCGGGAGACCCACAGATACGCAGTATTTT. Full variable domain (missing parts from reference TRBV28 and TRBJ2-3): DVKVTQSSRYLVKRTGEKVFLECVQDMDHENMFWYRQDPGLGLRLIYFSYDVKMKEKGDIPEGYSVSREKKERFSLILESASTNQTSMYLCASSLTSGRPTDTQYFGPGTRLTVL.

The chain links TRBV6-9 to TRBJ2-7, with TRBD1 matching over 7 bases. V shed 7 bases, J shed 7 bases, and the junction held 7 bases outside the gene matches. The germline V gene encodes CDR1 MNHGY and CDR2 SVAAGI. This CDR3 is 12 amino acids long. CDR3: CASIPQGWEQYF. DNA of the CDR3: TGTGCCAGCATACCACAGGGGTGGGAGCAGTACTTC.

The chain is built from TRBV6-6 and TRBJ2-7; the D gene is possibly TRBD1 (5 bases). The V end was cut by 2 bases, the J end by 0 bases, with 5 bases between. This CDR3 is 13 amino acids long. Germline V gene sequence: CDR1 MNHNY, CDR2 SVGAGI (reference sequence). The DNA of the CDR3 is TGTGCCAGCAGTTACCAGGGCTCCTACGAGCAGTACTTC. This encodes CASSYQGSYEQYF.

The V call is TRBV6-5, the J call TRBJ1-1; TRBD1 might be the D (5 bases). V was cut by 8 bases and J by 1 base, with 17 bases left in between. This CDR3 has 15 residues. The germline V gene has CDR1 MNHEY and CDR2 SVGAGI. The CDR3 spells CASGPTSQGNTEAFF. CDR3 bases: TGTGCCAGCGGTCCGACCTCCCAGGGGAACACTGAAGCTTTCTTT.

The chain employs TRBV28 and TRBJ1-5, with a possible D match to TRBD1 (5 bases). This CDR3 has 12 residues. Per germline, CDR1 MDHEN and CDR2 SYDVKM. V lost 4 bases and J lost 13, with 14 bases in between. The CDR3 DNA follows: TGTGCCAGCAGTTCAGGACACACTCATCAGCATTTT. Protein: CASSSGHTHQHF.